Listed here is a single T cell receptor (beta chain). This entry belongs to a study of cytomegalovirus exposure and HLA in healthy donors. CDR3 size: 14 residues. Trimming removed 5 bases from V and 2 bases from J, with 12 bases in between. Germline V gives CDR1 SEHNR, CDR2 FQNEAQ (reference sequence). Primers: 60 Vbeta forward and 13 Jbeta reverse. This table comes from immunoSEQ multiplex PCR, and its TCRdb copy is limited to in-frame clones, with some not included. The repertoire holds approximately 150,000 clones, with 60% to 80% as singletons. The genes are TRBV7-9 and TRBJ1-2; maybe TRBD1 (5 bases). Sequencing input: PBMCs. This clonotype was obtained from a man aged 18 to 35 in good health and CMV-seropositive. CDR3 region: CASSSGGGNYGYTF. For the CDR3, the DNA is TGTGCCAGCAGCAGCGGGGGAGGCAACTATGGCTACACCTTC.